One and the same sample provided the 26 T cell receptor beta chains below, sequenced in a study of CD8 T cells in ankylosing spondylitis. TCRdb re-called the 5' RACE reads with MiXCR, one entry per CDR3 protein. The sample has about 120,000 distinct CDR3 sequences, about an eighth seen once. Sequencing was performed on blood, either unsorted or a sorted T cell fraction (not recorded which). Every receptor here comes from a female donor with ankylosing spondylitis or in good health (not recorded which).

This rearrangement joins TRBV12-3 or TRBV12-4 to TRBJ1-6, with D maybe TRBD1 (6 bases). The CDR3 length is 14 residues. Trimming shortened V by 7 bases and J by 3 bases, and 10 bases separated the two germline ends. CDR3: CASTTDSYNSPLHF. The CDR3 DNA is TGTGCCAGCACTACGGACAGCTATAATTCACCCCTCCACTTT.

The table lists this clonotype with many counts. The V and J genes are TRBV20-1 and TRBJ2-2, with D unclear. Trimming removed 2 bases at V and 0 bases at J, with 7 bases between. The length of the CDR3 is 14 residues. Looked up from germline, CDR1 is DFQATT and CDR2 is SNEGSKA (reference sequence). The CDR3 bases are TGCAGTGCTAGACCGGGTTCGAACACCGGGGAGCTGTTTTTT. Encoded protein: CSARPGSNTGELFF.

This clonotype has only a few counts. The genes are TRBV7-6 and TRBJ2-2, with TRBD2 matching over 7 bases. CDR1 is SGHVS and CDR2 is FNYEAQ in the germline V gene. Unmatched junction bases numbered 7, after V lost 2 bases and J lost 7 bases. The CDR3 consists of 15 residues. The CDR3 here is CASSLLAVPGGELFF. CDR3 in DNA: TGTGCCAGCAGCTTACTAGCGGTGCCCGGCGGGGAGCTGTTTTTT.

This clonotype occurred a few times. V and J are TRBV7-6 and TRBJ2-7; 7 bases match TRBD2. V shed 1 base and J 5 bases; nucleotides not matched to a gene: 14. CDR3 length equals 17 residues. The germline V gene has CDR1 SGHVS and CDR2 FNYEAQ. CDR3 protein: CASSLVSGWREPNEQYF. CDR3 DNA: TGTGCCAGCAGCTTAGTTTCGGGTTGGCGGGAGCCCAACGAGCAGTACTTC.

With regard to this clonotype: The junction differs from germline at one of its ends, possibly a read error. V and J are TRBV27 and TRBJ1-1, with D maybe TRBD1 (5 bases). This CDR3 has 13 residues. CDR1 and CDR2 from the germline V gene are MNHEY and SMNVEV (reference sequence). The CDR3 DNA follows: TGTGCCTGCAGTTTTCAGGGTTCGGCTGAAGCTTTCTTT. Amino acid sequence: CACSFQGSAEAFF.

CDR3 DNA: TGTGCCAGCAGTGGGCAGGGCTGGCACACTGAAGCTTTCTTT. Translated, it gives CASSGQGWHTEAFF. The V call is TRBV12-3 or TRBV12-4, the J call TRBJ1-1; maybe TRBD1 (5 bases). This CDR3 contains 14 residues. V was shortened by 5 bases and J by 3 bases, with 13 bases between the two germline ends.

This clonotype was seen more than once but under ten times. The CDR3 nucleotides read TGCGCCAGCAGCTTGGATGGCAATCAAGAGACCCAGTACTTC. Its protein is CASSLDGNQETQYF. V gene TRBV5-1 combines with J gene TRBJ2-5; unclear D gene. This CDR3 region has 14 residues. V was clipped by 0 bases and J by 2 bases, with 8 bases between them. Germline V gene data show CDR1 as SGHRS and CDR2 as YFSETQ.

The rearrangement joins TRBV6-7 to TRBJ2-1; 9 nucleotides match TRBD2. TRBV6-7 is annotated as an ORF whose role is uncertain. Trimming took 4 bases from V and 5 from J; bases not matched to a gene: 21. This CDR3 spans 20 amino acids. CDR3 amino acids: CASSCADGGRASLPNNEQFF. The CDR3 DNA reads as TGTGCCAGCAGTTGTGCGGATGGCGGGAGGGCCTCCCTCCCCAACAATGAGCAGTTCTTC.

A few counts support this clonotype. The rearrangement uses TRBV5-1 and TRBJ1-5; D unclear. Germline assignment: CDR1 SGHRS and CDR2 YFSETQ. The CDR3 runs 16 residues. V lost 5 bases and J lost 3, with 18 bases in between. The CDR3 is CASSLGSGGYNQPQHF. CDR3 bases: TGCGCCAGCAGTCTTGGCTCGGGAGGGTACAATCAGCCCCAGCATTTT.

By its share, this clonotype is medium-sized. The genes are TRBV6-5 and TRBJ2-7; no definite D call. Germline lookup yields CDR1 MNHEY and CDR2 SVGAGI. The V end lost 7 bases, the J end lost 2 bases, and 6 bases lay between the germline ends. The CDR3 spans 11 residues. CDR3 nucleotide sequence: TGTGCCAGCAAGGGAACCTACGAGCAGTACTTC. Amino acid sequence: CASKGTYEQYF.

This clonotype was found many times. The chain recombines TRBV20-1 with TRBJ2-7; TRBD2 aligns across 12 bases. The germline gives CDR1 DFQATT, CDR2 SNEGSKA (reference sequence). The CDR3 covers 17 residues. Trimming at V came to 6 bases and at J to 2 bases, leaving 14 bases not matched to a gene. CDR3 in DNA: TGCAGTGCCTCGTTGTCGCTAGCGGGAGGGACCGCCTACGAGCAGTACTTC. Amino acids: CSASLSLAGGTAYEQYF.

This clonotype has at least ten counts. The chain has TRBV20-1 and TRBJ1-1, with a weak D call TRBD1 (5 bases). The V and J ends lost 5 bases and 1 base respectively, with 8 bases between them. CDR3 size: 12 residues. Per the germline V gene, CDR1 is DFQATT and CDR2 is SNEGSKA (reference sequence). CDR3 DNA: TGCAGTGCTCCTCAGGGGAACACTGAAGCTTTCTTT. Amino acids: CSAPQGNTEAFF.

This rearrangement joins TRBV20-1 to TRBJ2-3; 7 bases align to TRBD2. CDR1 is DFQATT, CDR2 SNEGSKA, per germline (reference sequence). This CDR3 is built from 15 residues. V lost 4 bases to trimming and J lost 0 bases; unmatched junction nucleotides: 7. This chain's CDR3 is CSANVASGSTDTQYF. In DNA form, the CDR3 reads TGCAGTGCTAATGTGGCTAGCGGAAGCACAGATACGCAGTATTTT.

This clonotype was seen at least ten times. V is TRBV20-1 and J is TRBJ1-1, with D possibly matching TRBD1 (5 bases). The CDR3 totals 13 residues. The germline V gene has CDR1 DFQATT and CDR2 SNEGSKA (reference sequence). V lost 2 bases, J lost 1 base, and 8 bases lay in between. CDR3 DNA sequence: TGCAGTGCTAGAAGACAGCAGAACACTGAAGCTTTCTTT. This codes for CSARRQQNTEAFF.

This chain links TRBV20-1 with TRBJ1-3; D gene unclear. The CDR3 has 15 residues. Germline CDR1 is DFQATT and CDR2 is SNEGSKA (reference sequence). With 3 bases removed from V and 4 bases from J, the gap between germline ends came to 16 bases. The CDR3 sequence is CSASGYGADGNTIYF. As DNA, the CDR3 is TGCAGTGCTAGTGGTTACGGCGCAGACGGAAACACCATATATTTT.

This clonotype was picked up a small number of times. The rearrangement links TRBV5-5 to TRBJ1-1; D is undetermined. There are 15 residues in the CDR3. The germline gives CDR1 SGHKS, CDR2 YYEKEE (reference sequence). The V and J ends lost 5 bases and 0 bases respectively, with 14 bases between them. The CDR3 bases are TGTGCCAGCAGTTTGTTCGGCAGCCTGAACACTGAAGCTTTCTTT. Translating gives CASSLFGSLNTEAFF. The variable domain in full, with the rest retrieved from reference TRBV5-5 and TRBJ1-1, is DAGVTQSPTHLIKTRGQQVTLRCSPISGHKSVSWYQQVLGQGPQFIFQYYEKEERGRGNFPDRFSARQFPNYSSELNVNALLLGDSALYLCASSLFGSLNTEAFFGQGTRLTVV.

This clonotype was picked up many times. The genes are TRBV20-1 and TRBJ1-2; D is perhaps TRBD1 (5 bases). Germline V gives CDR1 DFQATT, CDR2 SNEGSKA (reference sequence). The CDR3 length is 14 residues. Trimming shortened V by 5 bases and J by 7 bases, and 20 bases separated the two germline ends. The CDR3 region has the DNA TGCAGTGCTGCTGAGATTAGGGGAGTGGTTGGCTACACCTTC. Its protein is CSAAEIRGVVGYTF.

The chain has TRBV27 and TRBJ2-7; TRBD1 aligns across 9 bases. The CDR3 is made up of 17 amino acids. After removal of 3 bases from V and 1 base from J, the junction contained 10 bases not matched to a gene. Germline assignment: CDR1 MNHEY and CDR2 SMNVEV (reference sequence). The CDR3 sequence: CASSFSSVGTGSYEQYF. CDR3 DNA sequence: TGTGCCAGCAGTTTCTCTTCGGTCGGGACAGGGTCCTACGAGCAGTACTTC.

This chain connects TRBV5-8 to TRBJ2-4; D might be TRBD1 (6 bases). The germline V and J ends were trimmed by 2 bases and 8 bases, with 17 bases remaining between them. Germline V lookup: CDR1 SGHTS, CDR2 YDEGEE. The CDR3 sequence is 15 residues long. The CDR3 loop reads CASSLILDRLDIQYF. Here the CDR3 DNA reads TGTGCCAGCAGCTTAATCCTCGACAGGCTGGACATTCAGTACTTC. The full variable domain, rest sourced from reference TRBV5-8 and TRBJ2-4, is EAGVTQSPTHLIKTRGQQATLRCSPISGHTSVYWYQQALGLGLQFLLWYDEGEERNRGNFPPRFSGRQFPNYSSELNVNALELEDSALYLCASSLILDRLDIQYFGAGTRLSVL.

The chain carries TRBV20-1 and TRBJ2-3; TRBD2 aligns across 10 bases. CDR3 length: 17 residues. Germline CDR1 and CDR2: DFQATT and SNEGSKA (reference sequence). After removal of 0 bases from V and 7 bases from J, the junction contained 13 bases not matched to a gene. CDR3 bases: TGCAGTGCTAGAGATGTGGGTAGCGGGGGGACGCTGTATACGCAGTATTTT. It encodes CSARDVGSGGTLYTQYF.

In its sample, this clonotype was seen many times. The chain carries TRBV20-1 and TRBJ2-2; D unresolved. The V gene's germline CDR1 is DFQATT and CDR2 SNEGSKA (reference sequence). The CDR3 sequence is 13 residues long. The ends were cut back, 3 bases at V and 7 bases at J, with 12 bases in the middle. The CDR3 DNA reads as TGCAGTGCTAGGCCAAACCTACTCGGGGAGCTGTTTTTT. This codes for CSARPNLLGELFF.

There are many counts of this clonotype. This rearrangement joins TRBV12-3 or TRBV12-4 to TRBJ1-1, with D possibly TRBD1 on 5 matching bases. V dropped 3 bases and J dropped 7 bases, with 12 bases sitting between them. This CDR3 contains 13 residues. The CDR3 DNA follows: TGTGCCAGCAGTTTGGAGAGGGGCCTTGAAGCTTTCTTT. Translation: CASSLERGLEAFF.

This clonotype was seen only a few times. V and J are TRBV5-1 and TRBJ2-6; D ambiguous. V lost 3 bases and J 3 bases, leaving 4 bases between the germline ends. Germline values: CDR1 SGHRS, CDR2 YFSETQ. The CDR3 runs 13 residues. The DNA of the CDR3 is TGCGCCAGCAGCTCGGATGGGGCCAACGTCCTGACTTTC. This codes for CASSSDGANVLTF.

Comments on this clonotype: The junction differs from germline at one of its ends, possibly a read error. The CDR3 loop reads CASSSAPYQQYF. The CDR3 DNA sequence: TGTGCCAGCAGCTCGGCCCCCTACCAGCAGTACTTC. The chain couples TRBV7-2 to TRBJ2-7; D gene ambiguous. In germline, CDR1 is SGHTA, CDR2 FQGNSA. The CDR3 runs to 12 residues. Full variable domain (outside the CDR3, taken from reference TRBV7-2 and TRBJ2-7): GAGVSQSPSNKVTEKGKDVELRCDPISGHTALYWYRQSLGQGLEFLIYFQGNSAPDKSGLPSDRFSAERTGGSVSTLTIQRTQQEDSAVYLCASSSAPYQQYFGPGTRLTVT.

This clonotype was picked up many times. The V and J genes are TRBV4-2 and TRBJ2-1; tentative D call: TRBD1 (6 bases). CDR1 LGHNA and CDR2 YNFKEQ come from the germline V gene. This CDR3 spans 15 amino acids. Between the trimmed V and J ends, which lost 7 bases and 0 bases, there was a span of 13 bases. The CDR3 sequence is CASTQGPTSYNEQFF. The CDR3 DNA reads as TGTGCCAGCACCCAGGGGCCTACCTCCTACAATGAGCAGTTCTTC.

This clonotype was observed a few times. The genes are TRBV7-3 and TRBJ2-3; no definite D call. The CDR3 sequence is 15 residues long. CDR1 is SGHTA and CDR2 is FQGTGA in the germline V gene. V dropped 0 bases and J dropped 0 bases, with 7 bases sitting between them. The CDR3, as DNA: TGTGCCAGCAGCTTAACGGGCAGGAGCACAGATACGCAGTATTTT. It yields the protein CASSLTGRSTDTQYF.